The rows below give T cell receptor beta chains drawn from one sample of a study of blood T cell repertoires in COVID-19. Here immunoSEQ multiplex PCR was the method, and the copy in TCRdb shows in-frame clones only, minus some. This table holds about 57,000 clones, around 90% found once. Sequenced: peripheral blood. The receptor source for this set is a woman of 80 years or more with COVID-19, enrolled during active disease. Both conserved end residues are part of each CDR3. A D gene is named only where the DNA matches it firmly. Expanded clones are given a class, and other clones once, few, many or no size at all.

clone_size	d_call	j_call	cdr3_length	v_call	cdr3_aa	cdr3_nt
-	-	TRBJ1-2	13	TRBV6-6	CASLGGTGYGYTF	TGTGCCTCCCTGGGAGGCACAGGATATGGCTACACCTTC
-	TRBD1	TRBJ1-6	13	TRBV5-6	CATRKGAKSPLHF	TGTGCCACCAGGAAGGGGGCAAAATCACCCCTCCACTTT
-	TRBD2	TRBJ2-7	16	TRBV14	CASSQEGTSIEDEQYF	TGTGCCAGCAGCCAAGAAGGGACTAGCATCGAGGACGAGCAGTACTTC
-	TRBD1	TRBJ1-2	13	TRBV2	CASRQDRGGGYTF	TGTGCCAGCAGGCAAGACAGGGGAGGTGGCTACACCTTC
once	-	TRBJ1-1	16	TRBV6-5	CASSYYTPERRAEAFF	TGTGCCAGCAGTTACTACACCCCCGAGAGGCGGGCTGAAGCTTTCTTT
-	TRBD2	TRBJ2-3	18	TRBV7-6	CASSQLPRTSGYTDTQYF	TGTGCCAGCAGCCAACTTCCCCGGACTAGCGGATACACAGATACGCAGTATTTT
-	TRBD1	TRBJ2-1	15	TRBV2	CASSETGASYNEQFF	TGTGCCAGCAGTGAGACAGGGGCATCCTACAATGAGCAGTTCTTC
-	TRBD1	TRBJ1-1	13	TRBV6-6	CASSRQGYTEAFF	TGTGCCAGCAGTAGACAGGGATACACTGAAGCTTTCTTT
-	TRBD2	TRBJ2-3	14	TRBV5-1	CASSTSGVTDTQYF	TGCGCCAGCAGCACTAGCGGGGTCACAGATACGCAGTATTTT
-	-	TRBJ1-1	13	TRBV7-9	CASSLQGYTEAFF	TGTGCCAGCAGCTTACAGGGGTACACTGAAGCTTTCTTT
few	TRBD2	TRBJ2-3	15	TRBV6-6	CASSPGGVRTDTQYF	TGTGCCAGCAGTCCCGGGGGGGTCCGCACAGATACGCAGTATTTT
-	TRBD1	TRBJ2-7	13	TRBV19	CASSARTGGEQYF	TGTGCCAGTAGTGCTCGGACAGGGGGCGAGCAGTACTTC
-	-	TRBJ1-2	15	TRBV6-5	CASSPTGNSGYGYTF	TGTGCCAGCAGTCCAACAGGGAATTCCGGCTATGGCTACACCTTC
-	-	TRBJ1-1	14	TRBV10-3	CAISEDRTNTEAFF	TGTGCCATCAGTGAGGACAGGACGAACACTGAAGCTTTCTTT